Below are 32 T cell receptor beta chains sequenced from a single sample in a study of blood T cell repertoires in COVID-19. The protocol was immunoSEQ multiplex PCR, while the TCRdb copy is restricted to in-frame clones and leaves out a portion. This table holds over 250,000 clones, around 79% found once. The sample comprised peripheral blood. These receptor sequences come from an elderly woman with acute or convalescent COVID-19.

The genes are TRBV5-1 and TRBJ2-7, with 13 positions matching TRBD2. The germline V gene encodes CDR1 SGHRS and CDR2 YFSETQ. V lost 4 bases, J lost 2 bases, and 6 bases stayed unmatched. This CDR3 comprises 16 residues. In DNA, the CDR3 is TGCGCCAGCAGCAGCGGGACTAGCGGGGTAACCTACGAGCAGTACTTC. Its protein is CASSSGTSGVTYEQYF.

The genes are TRBV5-4 and TRBJ2-2, with D possibly being TRBD2 (6 bases). This CDR3 is 15 amino acids long. Between the trimmed V and J ends, which lost 5 bases and 4 bases, there was a span of 15 bases. From germline, CDR1 is SGHNT and CDR2 YYREEE (reference sequence). The CDR3 DNA is TGTGCCAGCAGTCCGCGGGGTGACGGCACCGGGGAGCTGTTTTTT. Protein: CASSPRGDGTGELFF.

This clone came up many times. This CDR3 reads CASSQGRVSNQPQHF. CDR3 nucleotides: TGTGCCAGCAGCCAGGGGAGGGTAAGCAATCAGCCCCAGCATTTT. The rearrangement joins TRBV3-1 (or the pseudogene TRBV3-2) to TRBJ1-5; D gene unclear. The V gene's germline CDR1 is LGHDT and CDR2 YNNKEL (reference sequence). The CDR3 contains 15 residues. Trimming left V 3 bases short and J 1 base short, with 10 bases between.

CDR3 residues: CASSRGVGGRGETQYF. The CDR3 bases are TGTGCCAGCAGCCGCGGCGTAGGTGGACGGGGAGAGACCCAGTACTTC. This sequence joins TRBV11-2 and TRBJ2-5; tentatively, D is TRBD2 (5 bases). V was trimmed by 5 bases and J by 4 bases, leaving 20 bases between them. This CDR3 has 16 residues. CDR1 is SGHAT and CDR2 is FQNNGV in the germline V gene. Full variable domain (outside the CDR3, taken from reference TRBV11-2 and TRBJ2-5): EAGVAQSPRYKIIEKRQSVAFWCNPISGHATLYWYQQILGQGPKLLIQFQNNGVVDDSQLPKDRFSAERLKGVDSTLKIQPAKLEDSAVYLCASSRGVGGRGETQYFGPGTRLLVL.

There are a few counts of this clone. The V and J genes are TRBV12-5 and TRBJ2-5; 11 bases align to TRBD2. CDR1 and CDR2 from the germline V gene are LGHNT and FRNRAP. The V segment lost 2 bases and the J segment 7 bases; nucleotides outside the gene matches: 6. The CDR3 runs 15 residues. The CDR3 DNA follows: TGTGCTAGTGGTTTGACCTCCGGGACTAGCGGGACCCAGTACTTC. Its translation: CASGLTSGTSGTQYF. Filled out from reference TRBV12-5 and TRBJ2-5, the complete variable domain reads DARVTQTPRHKVTEMGQEVTMRCQPILGHNTVFWYRQTMMQGLELLAYFRNRAPLDDSGMPKDRFSAEMPDATLATLKIQPSEPRDSAVYFCASGLTSGTSGTQYFGPGTRLLVL.

This CDR3 is CSASLDRGGGYTF. The CDR3 DNA follows: TGCAGTGCTAGTCTAGACAGGGGGGGTGGCTACACCTTC. This chain links TRBV20-1 with TRBJ1-2; TRBD1 agrees at 9 bases. The CDR3 has 13 amino acids. The ends lost 3 bases at V and 7 bases at J; junction bases unmatched: 6. Germline CDR1 and CDR2: DFQATT and SNEGSKA (reference sequence).

The chain employs TRBV4-1 and TRBJ2-5; D might be TRBD1 (5 bases). Germline lookup yields CDR1 MGHRA and CDR2 YSYEKL. The V end lost 0 bases, the J end lost 1 base, and 15 bases lay between the germline ends. This CDR3 spans 17 amino acids. Here the CDR3 reads CASSQDLGAGLQETQYF. The CDR3 bases are TGCGCCAGCAGCCAAGATTTAGGGGCAGGCCTCCAAGAGACCCAGTACTTC.

This clone came up many times. The CDR3 DNA reads as TGTGCCAGCTCACCTAGCGGTCCCGGAGGCAATGAGCAGTTCTTC. Protein product: CASSPSGPGGNEQFF. The chain couples TRBV18 to TRBJ2-1, with a possible D match to TRBD2 (6 bases). This CDR3 region has 15 residues. Germline CDR1 KGHSH, CDR2 LQKENI. Trimming took 3 bases from V and 6 from J, leaving 15 bases between them.

The rearrangement joins TRBV6-6 to TRBJ2-5, with D uncertain. Germline V gives CDR1 MNHNY, CDR2 SVGAGI (reference sequence). Between the trimmed V and J ends, which lost 3 bases and 0 bases, there was a span of 14 bases. The CDR3 covers 16 residues. CDR3 residues: CASSYLSPRDQETQYF. The CDR3 DNA reads as TGTGCCAGCAGTTATCTCTCCCCACGGGACCAAGAGACCCAGTACTTC.

J is TRBJ2-5 and V is TRBV11-1; 7 positions match TRBD2. Germline CDR1 is SGHAT and CDR2 is FQDESV (reference sequence). This CDR3 region has 14 residues. Losses at the gene ends were 3 bases for V and 4 bases for J; bases not matched to a gene: 5. The CDR3 DNA reads TGTGCCAGCAGCTTTACGGGGGGAGGAGAGACCCAGTACTTC. Protein sequence: CASSFTGGGETQYF.

The chain uses TRBV2 and TRBJ2-5; D gene unclear. The CDR3 is 14 amino acids. Germline V gene sequence: CDR1 SNHLY, CDR2 FYNNEI. Trimming took 6 bases from V and 1 from J, leaving 12 bases between them. CDR3 protein: CASSRSPSQETQYF. The CDR3 nucleotides are TGTGCCAGCAGCCGAAGCCCATCCCAAGAGACCCAGTACTTC. Complete variable domain (other parts from reference TRBV2 and TRBJ2-5): EPEVTQTPSHQVTQMGQEVILRCVPISNHLYFYWYRQILGQKVEFLVSFYNNEISEKSEIFDDQFSVERPDGSNFTLKIRSTKLEDSAMYFCASSRSPSQETQYFGPGTRLLVL.

The rearrangement links TRBV5-1 to TRBJ1-2; 9 nucleotides match TRBD1. Germline V CDR1 and CDR2: SGHRS, YFSETQ. The CDR3 consists of 14 residues. The J segment lost 6 bases and the V segment lost 0 bases, leaving 3 bases of the junction unmatched. In DNA, the CDR3 is TGCGCCAGCAGCTTGGACACAGGGGGCGATGGCTACACCTTC. Amino acids: CASSLDTGGDGYTF.

The V gene is TRBV6-5, the J gene TRBJ1-1, with a weak D call TRBD1 (5 bases). The CDR3 extends over 12 amino acids. CDR1 MNHEY and CDR2 SVGAGI come from the germline V gene. V lost 2 bases and J 11 bases, leaving 12 bases between the germline ends. CDR3 sequence reads: CASSYLGAGAFF. CDR3 nucleotide sequence: TGTGCCAGCAGTTACCTCGGGGCGGGGGCTTTCTTT.

This chain uses TRBV6-5 with TRBJ1-1; D may be TRBD1 (5 bases). The V gene lost 4 bases and the J gene lost 0 bases, with 12 bases spanning the gap. Germline loops: CDR1 MNHEY, CDR2 SVGAGI. There are 15 residues in the CDR3. CDR3: CASSWGGGVNTEAFF. The CDR3, as DNA: TGTGCCAGCAGTTGGGGGGGAGGGGTGAACACTGAAGCTTTCTTT.

The chain carries TRBV2 and TRBJ1-6; possible D gene TRBD1, 5 bases. The ends were cut back, 4 bases at V and 9 bases at J, with 16 bases in the middle. The CDR3 contains 15 residues. Germline V gene lookup returns CDR1 SNHLY and CDR2 FYNNEI. CDR3 nucleotides: TGTGCCAGCAGTGGGGGAGAGGGGAGGGGTTCACCCCTCCACTTT. Translating it yields CASSGGEGRGSPLHF.

The V and J genes are TRBV6-5 and TRBJ1-2, with a weak D call TRBD1 (6 bases). The CDR3 covers 15 residues. Germline CDR1 reads MNHEY; CDR2 reads SVGAGI. Trimming left V 9 bases short and J 4 bases short, with 21 bases between. CDR3 amino acids: CARTGTGGLPYGYTF. The CDR3 DNA reads as TGTGCCAGAACGGGTACCGGGGGGCTTCCCTATGGCTACACCTTC.

V gene TRBV5-5 combines with J gene TRBJ2-2; D uncertain. The V end was cut by 0 bases, the J end by 3 bases, with 6 bases between. Germline V gene data show CDR1 as SGHKS and CDR2 as YYEKEE (reference sequence). This CDR3 comprises 14 residues. The CDR3 DNA sequence: TGTGCCAGCAGCTTGGGGGCTTACACCGGGGAGCTGTTTTTT. Its protein is CASSLGAYTGELFF.

The J gene is TRBJ1-5, the V gene TRBV5-4; D might be TRBD1 (6 bases). The CDR3 has 15 amino acids. The V and J ends lost 0 bases and 6 bases respectively, with 13 bases between them. Germline V gene sequence: CDR1 SGHNT, CDR2 YYREEE (reference sequence). Here the CDR3 reads CASSLDGGPVQPQHF. In DNA form, the CDR3 reads TGTGCCAGCAGCTTGGACGGGGGGCCGGTTCAGCCCCAGCATTTT.

The gene calls are TRBV6-5 and TRBJ1-6; D gene unclear. The CDR3 has 14 amino acids. Germline V CDR1 and CDR2: MNHEY, SVGAGI. Trimming left V 4 bases short and J 14 bases short, with 18 bases between. CDR3 sequence reads: CASSSPTLSSALHF. CDR3 in DNA: TGTGCCAGCAGTTCTCCCACCCTGTCCTCGGCCCTCCACTTT.

This chain links TRBV6-2 or TRBV6-3 with TRBJ2-2; 13 bases line up with TRBD2. CDR3 length: 16 amino acids. With V trimmed by 5 bases and J by 4 bases, 4 bases remained unmatched. Germline V gene sequence: CDR1 MNHEY, CDR2 SVGEGT. The CDR3 sequence is CASSRTSGGATGELFF. CDR3 sequence (DNA): TGTGCCAGCAGTCGCACTAGCGGGGGGGCCACCGGGGAGCTGTTTTTT.

The rearrangement uses TRBV5-4 and TRBJ2-5; 8 positions agree with TRBD2. V was clipped by 0 bases and J by 5 bases; unmatched bases: 9. CDR3 length: 16 residues. Germline loops: CDR1 SGHNT, CDR2 YYREEE (reference sequence). CDR3 sequence reads: CASSLGTSHRGETQYF. The CDR3, as DNA: TGTGCCAGCAGCTTGGGGACTAGCCACCGGGGGGAGACCCAGTACTTC.

This chain's CDR3 is CASSQVENYGYTF. In DNA form, the CDR3 reads TGTGCCAGCTCCCAGGTGGAAAACTATGGCTACACCTTC. The chain is built from TRBV18 and TRBJ1-2, with unresolved D. Germline lookup yields CDR1 KGHSH and CDR2 LQKENI. V was cut by 6 bases and J by 2 bases, with 10 bases left in between. This CDR3 region has 13 residues.

The CDR3 spells CASSLRDRGRGSNTEAFF. CDR3 bases: TGTGCCAGCTCACTCCGGGACAGGGGTCGGGGATCGAACACTGAAGCTTTCTTT. This chain joins TRBV18 and TRBJ1-1; 10 bases align to TRBD1. This CDR3 spans 18 amino acids. Unmatched junction bases numbered 12, after V lost 4 bases and J lost 1 base. Germline V CDR1 and CDR2: KGHSH, LQKENI.

V gene TRBV5-1 combines with J gene TRBJ2-1, with D tentatively TRBD1 (6 bases). Germline loops: CDR1 SGHRS, CDR2 YFSETQ. V lost 0 bases to trimming and J lost 9 bases, with 19 bases between them. The CDR3 runs 16 residues. The CDR3 spells CASSLARGVASGEQFF. The CDR3 DNA sequence: TGCGCCAGCAGCTTGGCCAGGGGAGTAGCGTCGGGTGAGCAGTTCTTC. The full variable domain, with the rest looked up from reference TRBV5-1 and TRBJ2-1, is KAGVTQTPRYLIKTRGQQVTLSCSPISGHRSVSWYQQTPGQGLQFLFEYFSETQRNKGNFPGRFSGRQFSNSRSEMNVSTLELGDSALYLCASSLARGVASGEQFFGPGTRLTVL.

The chain has TRBV5-6 and TRBJ2-3, with 10 bases matching TRBD2. The J segment lost 2 bases and the V segment lost 2 bases, leaving 8 bases of the junction unmatched. The CDR3 consists of 17 residues. Germline CDR1 reads SGHDT; CDR2 reads YYEEEE. The CDR3 reads CASSLGLAGAITDTQYF. CDR3 bases: TGTGCCAGCAGCTTAGGTCTAGCGGGGGCAATCACAGATACGCAGTATTTT.

The chain combines TRBV4-1 with TRBJ1-2; D uncertain. The CDR3 consists of 13 residues. Trimming left V 5 bases short and J 1 base short, with 8 bases between. Germline-derived CDR1 and CDR2 are MGHRA and YSYEKL. The CDR3: CASSYELNYGYTF. The CDR3 bases are TGCGCCAGCAGCTACGAGCTTAACTATGGCTACACCTTC.

In regard to this clone: Other DNA sequences in the sample encode the same CDR3. V gene TRBV19 combines with J gene TRBJ1-6, with a possible D match to TRBD1 (6 bases). The CDR3 length is 15 residues. V was trimmed by 5 bases and J by 7 bases, leaving 15 bases between them. Germline-derived CDR1 and CDR2 are LNHDA and SQIVND (reference sequence). Written as DNA, the CDR3 is TGTGCCAGTAGTCCACACAGGGTGGGGAATTCACCCCTCCACTTT. Its translation: CASSPHRVGNSPLHF.

The rearrangement links TRBV4-3 to TRBJ1-4, with 10 bases that match TRBD1. Germline-derived CDR1 and CDR2 are LGHNA and YSLEER. J lost 10 bases, V lost 3 bases, and 11 bases had no gene match. CDR3 size: 16 residues. CDR3 loop: CASSQGTGQGFTKLFF. CDR3 bases: TGCGCCAGCAGCCAGGGGACGGGACAGGGGTTTACAAAACTGTTTTTT.

The gene calls are TRBV6-5 and TRBJ2-7, with a weak D call TRBD2 (5 bases). CDR1 is MNHEY, CDR2 SVGAGI, per germline. The CDR3 extends over 11 amino acids. The V and J ends lost 6 bases and 9 bases respectively, with 12 bases between them. DNA of the CDR3: TGTGCCAGCAGGTCCCCCCGGGGGCAGTACTTC. It is translated as CASRSPRGQYF.

This chain uses TRBV4-2 with TRBJ1-2, with TRBD1 as a possible D gene (6 bases). V lost 0 bases to trimming and J lost 9 bases, with 17 bases between them. From germline, CDR1 is LGHNA and CDR2 YNFKEQ. The CDR3 is 15 residues long. CDR3 protein: CASSQDLQGLWSYTF. The CDR3 nucleotides read TGTGCCAGCAGCCAAGATCTCCAGGGGCTATGGAGCTACACCTTC.

The chain has TRBV5-1 and TRBJ1-4; 7 positions agree with TRBD1. The CDR3 loop spans 14 amino acids. The germline V gene has CDR1 SGHRS and CDR2 YFSETQ. Germline trimming cut 0 bases from V and 10 bases from J; bases unmatched to any gene: 6. CDR3 nucleotides: TGCGCCAGCAGCTTGGTTGGGACAGTTGGAAAACTGTTTTTT. Translation gives CASSLVGTVGKLFF. Full variable domain (rest looked up from reference TRBV5-1 and TRBJ1-4): KAGVTQTPRYLIKTRGQQVTLSCSPISGHRSVSWYQQTPGQGLQFLFEYFSETQRNKGNFPGRFSGRQFSNSRSEMNVSTLELGDSALYLCASSLVGTVGKLFFGSGTQLSVL.

The chain combines TRBV11-2 with TRBJ2-5; TRBD1 agrees at 8 bases. Losses at the gene ends were 5 bases for V and 1 base for J; bases not matched to a gene: 6. Per germline, CDR1 SGHAT and CDR2 FQNNGV. CDR3 length: 15 amino acids. CDR3 sequence: CASSAWTGTQETQYF. The CDR3 nucleotides are TGTGCCAGCAGCGCCTGGACAGGGACCCAAGAGACCCAGTACTTC.